This is a list of T cell receptor beta chains from one sample in a study of a mutant IDH1 vaccine in newly diagnosed glioma. The assay was immunoSEQ multiplex PCR, and TCRdb's table has in-frame clones only and misses some. Of around 31,000 clones in the sample, around 80% were seen once. No cognate antigen is known for these TCRs. Sequences were derived from PBMCs, sampled from a glioma patient whose treatment included an IDH1 peptide vaccine. Receptors were obtained from a woman between 40 and 55 years old with glioma. Each CDR3 is given with its conserved first and last residue. The D gene is left open where the match is weak. A row's size may be missing; if present it is once, few, many or a size class.

J: TRBJ2-5; D: TRBD1; V: TRBV11-2; size: -; CDR3: CASSSPLGDRFQETQYF; DNA: TGTGCCAGCAGCTCACCCCTAGGGGACAGATTCCAAGAGACCCAGTACTTC
J: TRBJ1-1; D: -; V: TRBV30; size: -; CDR3: CAWSRRASEAFF; DNA: TGTGCCTGGAGTCGCAGGGCGAGTGAAGCTTTCTTT
J: TRBJ2-7; D: -; V: TRBV4-1; size: once; CDR3: CASSRVPGIYEQYF; DNA: TGCGCCAGCAGCCGAGTGCCGGGGATATACGAGCAGTACTTC
J: TRBJ2-6; D: TRBD1; V: TRBV5-1; size: -; CDR3: CASSGMTGLSGANVLTF; DNA: TGCGCCAGCAGCGGAATGACAGGGCTCTCTGGGGCCAACGTCCTGACTTTC
J: TRBJ1-1; D: -; V: TRBV14; size: few; CDR3: CASSQVRGGTEAFF; DNA: TGTGCCAGCAGCCAAGTCCGGGGGGGCACTGAAGCTTTCTTT
J: TRBJ1-4; D: -; V: TRBV21-1; size: -; CDR3: CASNKQEARATNEKLFF; DNA: TGTGCCAGCAATAAGCAAGAGGCAAGGGCAACTAATGAAAAACTGTTTTTT
J: TRBJ2-1; D: TRBD2; V: TRBV10-3; size: -; CDR3: CAISSSGGSYNEQFF; DNA: TGTGCCATCAGTAGTAGCGGGGGATCCTACAATGAGCAGTTCTTC
J: TRBJ1-4; D: TRBD1; V: TRBV5-1; size: -; CDR3: CASSATTGSNEKLFF; DNA: TGCGCCAGCAGCGCCACGACAGGGTCTAATGAAAAACTGTTTTTT
J: TRBJ1-1; D: -; V: TRBV6-1; size: -; CDR3: CASSEPRSENTEAFF; DNA: TGTGCCAGCAGTGAACCCCGGTCGGAAAACACTGAAGCTTTCTTT
J: TRBJ2-1; D: TRBD2; V: TRBV2; size: -; CDR3: CASTELAGDHSYNEQFF; DNA: TGTGCCAGCACGGAGCTAGCGGGGGACCACTCCTACAATGAGCAGTTCTTC
J: TRBJ2-2; D: -; V: TRBV7-9; size: -; CDR3: CASSSWPVSGLNTGELFF; DNA: TGTGCCAGCAGCTCCTGGCCCGTCTCTGGGCTGAACACCGGGGAGCTGTTTTTT
J: TRBJ2-7; D: TRBD1; V: TRBV11-3; size: -; CDR3: CASSRTGGYEQYF; DNA: TGTGCCAGCTCCCGGACAGGGGGCTACGAGCAGTACTTC
J: TRBJ2-2; D: TRBD2; V: TRBV18; size: -; CDR3: CASSPLVAGETGELFF; DNA: TGTGCCAGCTCACCGCTTGTAGCGGGGGAAACCGGGGAGCTGTTTTTT
J: TRBJ1-1; D: -; V: TRBV12-5; size: -; CDR3: CASGGSEAFF; DNA: TGTGCTAGTGGTGGGAGTGAAGCTTTCTTT
J: TRBJ1-6; D: TRBD1; V: TRBV4-3; size: -; CDR3: CASSPGQGFGSPLHF; DNA: TGCGCCAGCAGCCCCGGACAGGGGTTCGGATCACCCCTCCACTTT
J: TRBJ1-2; D: -; V: TRBV27; size: -; CDR3: CASSGGRGASGYTF; DNA: TGTGCCAGCAGTGGGGGCAGGGGCGCGTCCGGCTACACCTTC
J: TRBJ2-3; D: TRBD2; V: TRBV6-1; size: -; CDR3: CASSVLGAGGPRDTQYF; DNA: TGTGCCAGCAGTGTCTTAGGGGCGGGGGGGCCGAGAGATACGCAGTATTTT
J: TRBJ1-5; D: -; V: TRBV19; size: few; CDR3: CASSIGDDTRGSPQHF; DNA: TGTGCCAGTAGTATAGGAGACGACACCCGTGGGTCGCCCCAGCATTTT
J: TRBJ1-5; D: -; V: TRBV6-1; size: -; CDR3: CASRPGISGNQPQHF; DNA: TGTGCCAGCCGACCGGGGATCTCGGGGAATCAGCCCCAGCATTTT
J: TRBJ2-3; D: -; V: TRBV1; size: once; CDR3: CTSSQDRDSHTDTQYF; DNA: TGCACCAGCAGCCAAGATCGGGACAGCCACACAGATACGCAGTATTTT
J: TRBJ2-3; D: -; V: TRBV5-1; size: -; CDR3: CASSSFRSDTDTQYF; DNA: TGCGCCAGCAGCTCCTTTCGATCCGACACAGATACGCAGTATTTT
J: TRBJ2-7; D: TRBD1; V: TRBV28; size: -; CDR3: CASSFWAGGIEQYF; DNA: TGTGCCAGCAGTTTCTGGGCAGGGGGCATCGAGCAGTACTTC
J: TRBJ1-2; D: -; V: TRBV7-9; size: -; CDR3: CASSLDGGEGLGYTF; DNA: TGTGCCAGCAGCTTAGACGGGGGCGAGGGGCTTGGCTACACCTTC
J: TRBJ2-7; D: -; V: TRBV6-1; size: -; CDR3: CAIQEGGREQYF; DNA: TGTGCCATCCAGGAGGGGGGCCGCGAGCAGTACTTC
J: TRBJ2-5; D: TRBD2; V: TRBV30; size: -; CDR3: CAWSALAGGRLETQYF; DNA: TGTGCCTGGAGTGCCCTAGCGGGGGGGCGATTAGAGACCCAGTACTTC
J: TRBJ2-5; D: TRBD1; V: TRBV7-2; size: once; CDR3: CASSLVATGAGQETQYF; DNA: TGTGCCAGCAGCTTAGTTGCGACAGGGGCTGGACAAGAGACCCAGTACTTC
J: TRBJ2-7; D: -; V: TRBV2; size: -; CDR3: CASRRGSNSYEQYF; DNA: TGTGCCAGCAGGAGGGGTTCCAACTCCTACGAGCAGTACTTC
J: TRBJ2-1; D: TRBD1; V: TRBV6-6; size: -; CDR3: CASSSGTELDNEQFF; DNA: TGTGCCAGCAGTTCCGGGACAGAGTTAGACAATGAGCAGTTCTTC
J: TRBJ2-7; D: TRBD1; V: TRBV9; size: -; CDR3: CASSAGQGVEYEQYF; DNA: TGTGCCAGCAGCGCGGGACAGGGGGTTGAGTACGAGCAGTACTTC
J: TRBJ1-1; D: TRBD1; V: TRBV9; size: -; CDR3: CASSAGTGDRDTEAFF; DNA: TGTGCCAGCAGCGCCGGGACAGGGGACAGGGACACTGAAGCTTTCTTT
J: TRBJ2-7; D: TRBD1; V: TRBV6-5; size: once; CDR3: CASSWDRGSYEQYF; DNA: TGTGCCAGCAGCTGGGACAGGGGGTCCTACGAGCAGTACTTC
J: TRBJ1-2; D: -; V: TRBV18; size: -; CDR3: CASSLGPGIENYGYTF; DNA: TGTGCCAGCTCACTCGGACCGGGGATCGAGAACTATGGCTACACCTTC
J: TRBJ2-7; D: TRBD1; V: TRBV5-1; size: -; CDR3: CASSFTVPGTVGVEQYF; DNA: TGCGCCAGCAGCTTTACTGTCCCCGGGACAGTTGGAGTCGAGCAGTACTTC
J: TRBJ2-7; D: -; V: TRBV6-5; size: -; CDR3: CASNKRGGSYEQYF; DNA: TGTGCCAGCAACAAAAGGGGGGGCTCCTACGAGCAGTACTTC
J: TRBJ2-2; D: TRBD2; V: TRBV27; size: once; CDR3: CASSFGPRGAGELFF; DNA: TGTGCCAGCAGTTTCGGCCCCCGGGGGGCCGGGGAGCTGTTTTTT
J: TRBJ2-2; D: -; V: TRBV9; size: -; CDR3: CASSQTGTGTGELFF; DNA: TGTGCCAGCAGCCAGACAGGGACTGGGACCGGGGAGCTGTTTTTT
J: TRBJ2-2; D: -; V: TRBV2; size: -; CDR3: CASTMGGELFF; DNA: TGTGCCAGCACGATGGGCGGGGAGCTGTTTTTT
J: TRBJ2-5; D: TRBD2; V: TRBV11-2; size: once; CDR3: CASSLGEKTSGGAKETQYF; DNA: TGTGCCAGCAGCTTAGGGGAGAAGACTAGCGGGGGGGCTAAGGAGACCCAGTACTTC
J: TRBJ1-2; D: -; V: TRBV7-2; size: -; CDR3: CASSLGAVRGYTF; DNA: TGTGCCAGCAGCTTAGGGGCTGTCCGAGGCTACACCTTC
J: TRBJ2-1; D: TRBD1; V: TRBV2; size: few; CDR3: CASSDPTGPSYNEQFF; DNA: TGTGCCAGCAGTGATCCGACAGGGCCCTCCTACAATGAGCAGTTCTTC
J: TRBJ1-1; D: TRBD1; V: TRBV5-1; size: -; CDR3: CASSLGTGRREAFF; DNA: TGCGCCAGCAGCTTGGGGACAGGCCGTAGAGAAGCTTTCTTT
J: TRBJ2-3; D: -; V: TRBV30; size: -; CDR3: CAWSPLWVGGTDTQYF; DNA: TGTGCCTGGAGCCCCTTGTGGGTAGGGGGCACAGATACGCAGTATTTT
J: TRBJ2-5; D: TRBD1; V: TRBV7-9; size: once; CDR3: CASSRGTVERETQYF; DNA: TGTGCCAGCAGCCGAGGGACAGTAGAAAGGGAGACCCAGTACTTC
J: TRBJ2-5; D: TRBD2; V: TRBV6-6; size: -; CDR3: CASRGGGARSGETQYF; DNA: TGTGCCAGCAGAGGCGGGGGGGCCCGGAGTGGAGAGACCCAGTACTTC
J: TRBJ2-7; D: -; V: TRBV6-5; size: -; CDR3: CASRGLEGSYEQYF; DNA: TGTGCCAGCAGGGGGTTAGAGGGGTCCTACGAGCAGTACTTC
J: TRBJ1-1; D: -; V: TRBV6-5; size: few; CDR3: CASSWGGVAFF; DNA: TGTGCCAGCAGTTGGGGGGGGGTAGCTTTCTTT
J: TRBJ2-1; D: -; V: TRBV2; size: -; CDR3: CASTQTRGAYNEQFF; DNA: TGTGCCAGCACCCAAACCAGGGGGGCCTACAATGAGCAGTTCTTC
J: TRBJ2-7; D: TRBD1; V: TRBV2; size: -; CDR3: CASRTGDEQYF; DNA: TGTGCCAGCCGCACAGGGGACGAGCAGTACTTC
J: TRBJ1-2; D: -; V: TRBV5-5; size: -; CDR3: CASSPWGSPGYTF; DNA: TGTGCCAGCAGCCCATGGGGGTCTCCCGGCTACACCTTC
J: TRBJ2-3; D: TRBD2; V: TRBV19; size: once; CDR3: CASSIDSLAGVTDTQYF; DNA: TGTGCCAGTAGTATAGATTCCCTAGCGGGGGTCACAGATACGCAGTATTTT
J: TRBJ2-7; D: TRBD2; V: TRBV7-6; size: -; CDR3: CASSLEASGSYEQYF; DNA: TGTGCCAGCAGCTTAGAGGCTAGCGGATCCTACGAGCAGTACTTC
J: TRBJ1-3; D: -; V: TRBV2; size: -; CDR3: CASSVWGISGNTIYF; DNA: TGTGCCAGCAGTGTCTGGGGGATCTCTGGAAACACCATATATTTT
J: TRBJ1-2; D: TRBD1; V: TRBV6-5; size: -; CDR3: CASSYDRVGDYGYTF; DNA: TGTGCCAGCAGTTACGACAGGGTGGGTGACTATGGCTACACCTTC